The next 21 T cell receptor beta chains were all read from a single sample in a study of PD-L1 blockade in urothelial cancer. Assay: immunoSEQ multiplex PCR; the TCRdb copy retains only in-frame clones and omits some. Here the sample spans about 130,000 clones, about 83% being singletons. Indicated time point: peripheral blood 6 weeks after treatment start. Here the sequenced sample was PBMCs, taken around atezolizumab (anti-PD-L1) treatment. The receptors originated from a man aged 45-60 years with urothelial cancer.

The rearrangement joins TRBV19 to TRBJ1-5; no definite D call. V was cut by 1 base and J by 0 bases, with 7 bases left in between. CDR3 length: 15 amino acids. Germline assignment: CDR1 LNHDA and CDR2 SQIVND (reference sequence). In DNA form, the CDR3 reads TGTGCCAGTAGTATAGGTCACTATAGCAATCAGCCCCAGCATTTT. This sequence encodes CASSIGHYSNQPQHF.

This clone was observed many times. The chain combines TRBV10-2 with TRBJ2-7; TRBD1 agrees at 7 bases. This CDR3 is built from 15 residues. Germline-derived CDR1 and CDR2 are WSHSY and SAAADI. The trim removed 0 bases at V and 3 bases at J, leaving 5 bases unmatched. This CDR3 reads CASSESRDSIYEQYF. The DNA for the CDR3 is TGCGCCAGCAGTGAGTCGAGGGACAGCATCTACGAGCAGTACTTC.

This chain uses TRBV30 with TRBJ1-2; D is ambiguous. CDR1 is GTSNPN and CDR2 is SVGIG in the germline V gene (reference sequence). The CDR3 covers 18 residues. V was pared by 0 bases and J by 5 bases, with 25 bases between. CDR3 nucleotide sequence: TGTGCCTGGAGTGTACCCGGTCCTTTGGCGCCAAGAGGATATGGCTACACCTTC. Its protein product is CAWSVPGPLAPRGYGYTF.

The chain joins TRBV28 to TRBJ2-1, with 7 nucleotides matching TRBD2. The J segment lost 8 bases and the V segment lost 8 bases, leaving 12 bases of the junction unmatched. CDR1 and CDR2 (germline): MDHEN, SYDVKM. The CDR3 is 14 amino acids. For the CDR3, the DNA is TGTGCCAGCTTTAAGGGCGGGAGTGAGTATGAGCAGTTCTTC. Its protein product is CASFKGGSEYEQFF.

The CDR3 sequence: CASSVVHRDMLLGNYGYTF. DNA for the CDR3: TGTGCCAGCAGTGTCGTACACCGGGACATGCTCCTTGGAAACTATGGCTACACCTTC. The chain links TRBV28 to TRBJ1-2; TRBD1 is a possible D gene (6 bases). CDR1 and CDR2 from the germline V gene are MDHEN and SYDVKM. This CDR3 is 19 amino acids long. V was clipped by 5 bases and J by 2 bases, with 27 bases between them.

The rearrangement joins TRBV6-6 to TRBJ2-5; TRBD2 might be the D (5 bases). Trimming pared 11 bases from V and 4 bases from J, leaving 11 bases between. This CDR3 spans 11 amino acids. Germline CDR1 MNHNY, CDR2 SVGAGI (reference sequence). The CDR3 region is CAASFGETQYF. CDR3 DNA: TGTGCCGCTAGCTTCGGAGAGACCCAGTACTTC.

Many counts were recorded for this clone. The gene calls are TRBV5-6 and TRBJ1-2; D might be TRBD1 (6 bases). V was pared by 0 bases and J by 5 bases, with 11 bases between. Per germline, CDR1 SGHDT and CDR2 YYEEEE. The CDR3 sequence is 14 residues long. CDR3 region: CASSLDRAGYGYTF. The CDR3 coding sequence is TGTGCCAGCAGCTTGGACAGGGCCGGTTATGGCTACACCTTC.

This rearrangement joins TRBV28 to TRBJ1-3, with D perhaps matching TRBD1 (5 bases). Germline V gives CDR1 MDHEN, CDR2 SYDVKM. Between the trimmed V and J ends, which lost 6 bases and 3 bases, there was a span of 12 bases. The CDR3 covers 14 residues. CDR3 loop: CASRPGGGGNTIYF. In DNA, the CDR3 is TGTGCCAGCAGGCCAGGCGGGGGTGGAAACACCATATATTTT.

The J gene is TRBJ1-2, the V gene TRBV2; tentative D call: TRBD1 (6 bases). The CDR3 is 15 residues long. Trimming took off 7 bases at V and 4 bases at J, with 19 bases between the two ends. CDR1 and CDR2 from the germline V gene are SNHLY and FYNNEI. The CDR3: CASISYAGAVYGYTF. In DNA, the CDR3 is TGTGCCAGCATTTCGTACGCAGGGGCTGTCTATGGCTACACCTTC.

This clone was picked up one time. This sequence joins TRBV30 and TRBJ1-3; 7 nucleotides match TRBD1. V was pared by 2 bases and J by 0 bases, with 10 bases of the junction left unmatched. This CDR3 has 17 amino acids. CDR1 is GTSNPN and CDR2 is SVGIG in the germline V gene (reference sequence). CDR3 sequence reads: CAWSHRTGHVSGNTIYF. The CDR3 DNA is TGTGCCTGGAGTCACCGGACAGGACATGTCTCTGGAAACACCATATATTTT.

The chain combines TRBV30 with TRBJ1-5; 9 bases fit TRBD1. This CDR3 spans 14 amino acids. CDR1 and CDR2 from the germline V gene are GTSNPN and SVGIG (reference sequence). V lost 1 base and J lost 6; bases outside the gene matches: 4. The CDR3 loop reads CAWSDWTGVQPQHF. The CDR3 DNA is TGTGCCTGGAGTGACTGGACAGGGGTTCAGCCCCAGCATTTT.

V usage is TRBV7-2 and J usage is TRBJ2-3, with 7 nucleotides matching TRBD2. CDR1 is SGHTA, CDR2 FQGNSA, per germline. With 5 bases clipped from V and 1 base from J, the junction kept 9 bases outside the gene matches. CDR3 size: 16 residues. The CDR3, as DNA: TGTGCCAGCAGCAAACGCGGGACTACCCGCACAGATACGCAGTATTTT. As protein: CASSKRGTTRTDTQYF.

This clone has only a few counts. The gene calls are TRBV28 and TRBJ1-4, with D perhaps TRBD1 (5 bases). This CDR3 contains 15 residues. Trimming took 5 bases from V and 0 from J, leaving 10 bases between them. Germline V CDR1 and CDR2: MDHEN, SYDVKM. For the CDR3, the DNA is TGTGCCAGCAGTCTCTTCAGGGCAACTAATGAAAAACTGTTTTTT. Translated, it gives CASSLFRATNEKLFF.

The chain links TRBV28 to TRBJ1-5; weak D call: TRBD1 (5 bases). This CDR3 comprises 14 residues. Trimming cost V 3 bases and J 5 bases, with 11 bases left between them. Germline-derived CDR1 and CDR2 are MDHEN and SYDVKM. The CDR3 DNA follows: TGTGCCAGCAGTTTCAGGGCCGATTATCAGCCCCAGCATTTT. Encoded protein: CASSFRADYQPQHF.

In its sample, this clone was seen once. The V gene is TRBV27, the J gene TRBJ1-1, with TRBD1 identical over 7 bases. V trimming: 5 bases; J trimming: 7 bases; junction bases outside the gene matches: 7. This CDR3 region has 13 residues. Germline loops: CDR1 MNHEY, CDR2 SMNVEV (reference sequence). The CDR3 DNA follows: TGTGCCAGCAGTGTAAGACAGGGAAGTGAAGCTTTCTTT. Protein product: CASSVRQGSEAFF.

The chain has TRBV5-1 and TRBJ2-7, with 7 bases aligning to TRBD2. The CDR3 runs 14 residues. The V gene end was trimmed by 0 bases and the J gene end by 4 bases; junction bases not matched to a gene: 4. CDR1 and CDR2 (germline): SGHRS, YFSETQ. In nucleotides, the CDR3 is TGCGCCAGCAGCTTGGGGGGGGGACGGTACGAGCAGTACTTC. Translation gives CASSLGGGRYEQYF.

The chain combines TRBV4-1 with TRBJ2-1; TRBD2 agrees at 11 bases. The germline CDR1 and CDR2 sequences are MGHRA and YSYEKL. The CDR3 runs to 21 residues. Losses at the gene ends were 1 base for V and 4 bases for J; bases not matched to a gene: 18. The CDR3 here is CASSQVYPLAGGSPRYNEQFF. The CDR3 DNA reads TGCGCCAGCAGCCAAGTTTACCCGCTAGCGGGAGGATCACCAAGATACAATGAGCAGTTCTTC.

The chain has TRBV6-4 and TRBJ2-3; weak D call: TRBD2 (6 bases). Trimming pared 6 bases from V and 5 bases from J, leaving 12 bases between. The CDR3 contains 13 residues. The germline V gene has CDR1 MRHNA and CDR2 SNTAGT. Here the CDR3 reads CASSPSGEDTQYF. CDR3 nucleotides: TGTGCCAGCAGCCCCTCGGGGGAAGATACGCAGTATTTT.

This chain joins TRBV5-1 and TRBJ2-3; 9 bases map to TRBD1. The J segment lost 3 bases and the V segment lost 4 bases, leaving 6 bases of the junction unmatched. The CDR3 sequence is 15 residues long. Germline V gives CDR1 SGHRS, CDR2 YFSETQ. The CDR3 DNA reads TGCGCCAGCAGCACGGGACAGGGAGGGACAGATACGCAGTATTTT. Protein sequence: CASSTGQGGTDTQYF. Combining the CDR3 with reference TRBV5-1 and TRBJ2-3 gives the whole variable domain KAGVTQTPRYLIKTRGQQVTLSCSPISGHRSVSWYQQTPGQGLQFLFEYFSETQRNKGNFPGRFSGRQFSNSRSEMNVSTLELGDSALYLCASSTGQGGTDTQYFGPGTRLTVL.

The chain carries TRBV28 and TRBJ2-6; the match to TRBD1 covers 8 bases. The CDR3 runs to 17 residues. The germline V gene encodes CDR1 MDHEN and CDR2 SYDVKM. V lost 3 bases to trimming and J lost 4 bases; unmatched junction nucleotides: 8. CDR3 amino acids: CASSFHQGARGANVLTF. As DNA, the CDR3 is TGTGCCAGCAGTTTTCACCAGGGGGCGCGAGGGGCCAACGTCCTGACTTTC.

The rearrangement joins TRBV7-2 to TRBJ2-7, with 13 bases aligning to TRBD2. The CDR3 length is 16 residues. Germline CDR1 and CDR2: SGHTA and FQGNSA. The trim removed 4 bases at V and 6 bases at J, leaving 9 bases unmatched. In nucleotides, the CDR3 is TGTGCCAGCAGCTCAGATACTAGCGGGAGGGCCCCCGAGCAGTACTTC. Amino acid sequence: CASSSDTSGRAPEQYF.